This is a list of T cell receptor beta chains from one sample in a study of CD8+CD57+ T cells in acquired aplastic anemia. Each CDR3 protein is one row after TCRdb ran MiXCR on the reads. The sample has roughly 240,000 distinct CDR3 sequences, around half seen once. The sequenced sample was sorted CD4+, CD8+, or CD8+CD57+ T cells (not recorded which) from PBMCs. The receptors were sampled from a human donor with aplastic anemia. Both conserved end residues are trimmed from each CDR3. Some rows mark clone size as missing; the rest say once, few, many or name a class of expanded clone.

TRBJ1-4 | many | 15 | TRBV7-2 | ASSHRPNRGPNEKLF
TRBJ2-7 | . | 13 | TRBV11-2 | ASSLGTGTVNEQY
TRBJ1-2 | . | 11 | TRBV15 | ATSGGTLYGYT
TRBJ1-5 | many | 13 | TRBV19 | ASTKLDTSNQPQH
TRBJ2-7 | . | 13 | TRBV19 | ASSPGTGGADEQY
TRBJ1-5 | few | 11 | TRBV29-1 | SVSTEANQPQH
TRBJ1-2 | many | 12 | TRBV30 | AWSALGLAYGYT
TRBJ1-1 | many | 11 | TRBV30 | AWSKTGNTEAF
TRBJ1-6 | . | 13 | TRBV7-8 | ASSLLGQGDSPLH
TRBJ1-2 | . | 10 | TRBV24-1 | ATSRTGGGYT
TRBJ2-3 | many | 9 | TRBV24-1 | ARNPTDTQY
TRBJ2-3 | many | 13 | TRBV29-1 | SVDWGRALTDTQY
TRBJ1-6 | . | 13 | TRBV7-9 | ASSLRSVGESPLH
TRBJ1-2 | . | 10 | TRBV10-3 | AISGTRGGYT
TRBJ2-3 | many | 14 | TRBV7-8 | ASSLRLAVLLDTQY
TRBJ1-2 | . | 10 | TRBV7-6 | ASSLGDRSYT
TRBJ2-1 | many | 12 | TRBV7-9 | ASSLLRDSTEQF
TRBJ1-6 | . | 12 | TRBV20-1 | SAHRDRALSPLH
TRBJ1-4 | . | 14 | TRBV6-6 | ASSYPGAGVNEKLF
TRBJ2-5 | . | 11 | TRBV5-1 | ASPKDREETQY
TRBJ2-5 | . | 10 | TRBV25-1 | ARVRWQETQY
TRBJ2-5 | . | 15 | TRBV19 | ATSRLGSGGAGETQY
TRBJ2-6 | many | 15 | TRBV4-2 | ASSQEGSGSGANVLT
TRBJ2-5 | . | 10 | TRBV9 | ASSLQGRTQY
TRBJ1-5 | . | 13 | TRBV15 | ATSRNRGSNQPQH
TRBJ2-1 | . | 13 | TRBV28 | ASSFPAGVRVEQF
TRBJ1-1 | once | 14 | TRBV20-1 | SARDRPEGMNTEAF
TRBJ2-1 | . | 10 | TRBV6-2/TRBV6-3 | ASTGGAGEQF
TRBJ1-1 | few | 17 | TRBV12-3/TRBV12-4 | ASSTTGSFIGWLNTEAF
TRBJ2-1 | few | 14 | TRBV10-3 | ASSHTLAGTYNEQF
TRBJ2-1 | many | 13 | TRBV24-1 | ATSATSGSLDEQF
TRBJ2-2 | . | 17 | TRBV30 | AWDALAGGPGSGTGELF
TRBJ1-6 | . | 13 | TRBV2 | ASSQGGQGWSPLH
TRBJ1-1 | once | 15 | TRBV25-1 | ASSHLFKGAPGTEAF
TRBJ2-7 | many | 10 | TRBV12-5 | ASGLGGFEQY
TRBJ1-5 | . | 12 | TRBV5-6 | ASSPRTENQPQH
TRBJ2-7 | . | 11 | TRBV7-8 | ASSRRDAYEQY
TRBJ2-7 | few | 12 | TRBV30 | AWSDRREFDEQY
TRBJ2-3 | . | 15 | TRBV14 | ASSQDSGGASTDTQY
TRBJ2-1 | . | 12 | TRBV24-1 | ATSDRTGGIEQF
TRBJ1-6 | . | 10 | TRBV20-1 | SAPTGNPPLH
TRBJ2-5 | . | 9 | TRBV3-1 | ASSQEGTQH
TRBJ1-2 | . | 11 | TRBV11-2 | ASTSGQGGGYT
TRBJ2-1 | . | 14 | TRBV5-6 | ASSLDGVPQGDEQF
TRBJ2-5 | . | 14 | TRBV7-9 | ARSFLRRAPTDTQY
TRBJ2-7 | . | 14 | TRBV27 | ASSLYEGSAFREQY
TRBJ1-1 | . | 13 | TRBV7-2 | ASSPQGPGVTEAF
TRBJ2-1 | many | 11 | TRBV7-2 | ASSSQLVFEQF
TRBJ1-3 | many | 13 | TRBV12-3/TRBV12-4 | ASSLDRERGNTIY